These T cell receptor beta chains were read from a single sample in a study of beta chain features in type 1 diabetes. Clones were sequenced by immunoSEQ multiplex PCR, and TCRdb holds only the in-frame ones, with some missing. The sample holds 300,000 to 350,000 clones; approximately 8% are singletons and the top ten take approximately 0.44%. Sequenced input: central memory CD4+ T cells from blood. The receptors were gathered from a woman younger than 30 in good health. CDR3s include the opening cysteine and the closing phenylalanine or tryptophan. D genes are given only for firm matches. Clone size is stated in some rows and not others, as once, few, many or a class when expanded.

j_call	v_call	cdr3_length	d_call	clone_size	cdr3_aa	cdr3_nt
TRBJ2-3	TRBV29-1	14	.	few	CSVEQITGVNTQYF	TGCAGCGTTGAACAGATTACAGGTGTAAATACGCAGTATTTT
TRBJ2-1	TRBV11-2	15	TRBD2	few	CASSFLSGAYNEQFF	TGTGCCAGCAGCTTTCTGAGCGGGGCTTACAATGAGCAGTTCTTC
TRBJ2-1	TRBV13	17	TRBD2	few	CASSLRTSGRGYNEQFF	TGTGCCAGCAGCTTACGGACTAGCGGGAGGGGATACAATGAGCAGTTCTTC
TRBJ2-7	TRBV7-2	12	.	.	CASSSNSYEQYF	TGTGCCAGCAGCTCAAACTCCTACGAGCAGTACTTC
TRBJ2-7	TRBV28	15	.	.	CASSLSAGPIYEQYF	TGTGCCAGCAGTTTATCGGCAGGCCCTATATACGAGCAGTACTTC
TRBJ2-1	TRBV7-3	15	TRBD2	many	CASSLYGLALPKQFF	TGTGCCAGCAGCTTATATGGACTAGCACTCCCAAAGCAGTTCTTC
TRBJ2-7	TRBV9	17	TRBD1	.	CASSVGQGTGGENEQYF	TGTGCCAGCAGCGTAGGACAAGGGACAGGGGGCGAAAACGAGCAGTACTTC
TRBJ1-1	TRBV15	16	.	few	CATSRDSSPGGTEAFF	TGTGCCACCAGCAGAGACAGCAGCCCCGGGGGCACTGAAGCTTTCTTT
TRBJ1-2	TRBV7-8	13	TRBD1	.	CASSRGQGDGYTF	TGTGCCAGCAGCCGAGGCCAGGGGGATGGCTACACCTTC
TRBJ2-1	TRBV11-2	15	TRBD2	.	CASSPRTRTYNEQFF	TGTGCCAGCAGCCCTCGGACTAGAACCTACAATGAGCAGTTCTTC
TRBJ1-2	TRBV10-3	17	.	few	CAISESGRGRQTNGYTF	TGTGCCATCAGTGAGTCAGGCAGGGGACGACAGACCAATGGCTACACCTTC
TRBJ2-5	TRBV28	13	.	.	CASSPSWGETQYF	TGTGCCAGCAGTCCCAGTTGGGGGGAGACCCAGTACTTC
TRBJ1-4	TRBV7-9	15	.	.	CASSLVAGLNEKLFF	TGTGCCAGCAGCTTAGTGGCAGGGCTTAATGAAAAACTGTTTTTT
TRBJ2-1	TRBV11-3	14	.	.	CASSPSWAYNEQFF	TGTGCCAGCAGCCCCTCCTGGGCCTACAATGAGCAGTTCTTC
TRBJ2-5	TRBV28	18	.	few	CASSSISRGIALEETQYF	TGTGCCAGCAGTTCTATATCCCGCGGGATAGCGCTGGAAGAGACCCAGTACTTC
TRBJ2-2	TRBV6-5	16	TRBD2	.	CASSSPGASGSWELFF	TGTGCCAGCAGTTCGCCTGGCGCTAGCGGGAGTTGGGAGCTGTTTTTT
TRBJ2-2	TRBV7-2	15	TRBD2	.	CASSLLAGGLGELFF	TGTGCCAGCAGCCTCCTAGCGGGAGGGCTGGGGGAGCTGTTTTTT
TRBJ2-2	TRBV5-1	15	TRBD1	.	CASCPTGSGTGELFF	TGCGCCAGCTGCCCGACAGGGTCCGGGACCGGGGAGCTGTTTTTT
TRBJ1-1	TRBV18	17	.	.	CASSPRTGGYIAGEAFF	TGTGCCAGCTCACCCCGCACGGGGGGATATATTGCGGGTGAAGCTTTCTTT
TRBJ2-2	TRBV15	15	.	many	CATSRDQTGTGELFF	TGTGCCACCAGCAGAGATCAAACAGGAACCGGGGAGCTGTTTTTT
TRBJ2-2	TRBV5-1	13	.	few	CASKEGTSGELFF	TGCGCCAGCAAAGAGGGGACGAGCGGGGAGCTGTTTTTT
TRBJ2-1	TRBV6-1	16	TRBD1	few	CASSDIGTETSNEQFF	TGTGCCAGCAGTGATATCGGGACAGAAACATCCAATGAGCAGTTCTTC
TRBJ1-2	TRBV18	14	.	.	CASSAPGRTYGYTF	TGTGCCAGCTCAGCCCCCGGACGGACCTATGGCTACACCTTC
TRBJ2-6	TRBV11-1	16	TRBD2	few	CASSLAGGTGANVLTF	TGTGCCAGCAGCTTAGCGGGAGGGACTGGGGCCAACGTCCTGACTTTC
TRBJ2-1	TRBV19	15	TRBD2	.	CASSSPSGTLNEQFF	TGTGCCAGTAGTAGTCCTAGCGGGACGCTCAATGAGCAGTTCTTC
TRBJ2-3	TRBV7-3	13	TRBD1	few	CASSPSTGNTQYF	TGTGCCAGCAGCCCATCGACAGGGAATACGCAGTATTTT
TRBJ2-7	TRBV2	11	.	.	CASSLHYEQYF	TGTGCCAGCAGTTTACACTACGAGCAGTACTTC
TRBJ2-2	TRBV19	14	.	few	CASSIGGNTGELFF	TGTGCCAGTAGTATTGGGGGAAACACCGGGGAGCTGTTTTTT
TRBJ2-3	TRBV5-6	15	TRBD2	few	CASSLPGGHTDTQYF	TGTGCCAGCAGCTTGCCGGGAGGGCACACAGATACGCAGTATTTT
TRBJ2-1	TRBV6-5	15	.	few	CARSSRLVLTNEQFF	TGTGCCAGAAGTTCCAGGCTAGTGCTCACCAATGAGCAGTTCTTC
TRBJ2-3	TRBV11-2	16	.	.	CASSLIRPSGTDTQYF	TGTGCCAGCAGCTTAATCCGGCCTAGCGGCACAGATACGCAGTATTTT
TRBJ1-5	TRBV27	15	.	few	CASSLGTGHNQPQHF	TGTGCCAGCAGTTTAGGTACAGGGCACAATCAGCCCCAGCATTTT
TRBJ2-3	TRBV18	18	TRBD2	few	CASSPRGTSGWSSDTQYF	TGTGCCAGCTCACCGCGCGGGACTAGCGGGTGGTCTTCAGATACGCAGTATTTT
TRBJ1-5	TRBV19	17	TRBD1	many	CASNTGTGTGGYQPQHF	TGTGCCAGTAACACCGGTACCGGGACAGGGGGCTATCAGCCCCAGCATTTT
TRBJ1-2	TRBV19	12	.	.	CASSIPFYGYTF	TGTGCCAGTAGTATCCCCTTTTATGGCTACACCTTC
TRBJ2-5	TRBV19	14	.	.	CASSILNSEETQYF	TGTGCCAGTAGTATTCTTAACAGCGAAGAGACCCAGTACTTC
TRBJ2-3	TRBV7-9	11	.	many	CASSHSDTQYF	TGTGCCAGCAGCCACAGCGATACGCAGTATTTT
TRBJ2-1	TRBV6-5	16	TRBD2	.	CASSSNVGGSYNEQFF	TGTGCCAGCAGTTCTAACGTCGGGGGGTCCTACAATGAGCAGTTCTTC
TRBJ2-7	TRBV7-3	13	.	few	CASSLTRDSEQYF	TGTGCCAGCAGCTTAACAAGGGACTCCGAGCAGTACTTC
TRBJ1-2	TRBV7-2	14	.	.	CASSLVAEGNGYTF	TGTGCCAGCAGCTTAGTTGCTGAGGGAAATGGCTACACCTTC
TRBJ2-7	TRBV25-1	12	.	few	CASSEYSYEQYF	TGTGCCAGCAGTGAATACTCCTACGAGCAGTACTTC
TRBJ2-2	TRBV5-4	14	.	.	CASSPNSNTGELFF	TGTGCCAGCAGTCCTAACTCGAACACCGGGGAGCTGTTTTTT
TRBJ2-1	TRBV7-8	15	TRBD1	.	CASSRQGAAHNEQFF	TGTGCCAGCAGCCGCCAGGGGGCCGCTCACAATGAGCAGTTCTTC
TRBJ2-2	TRBV7-9	15	.	.	CASSQRRDNTGELFF	TGTGCCAGCAGCCAACGACGGGACAACACCGGGGAGCTGTTTTTT
TRBJ1-2	TRBV6-5	15	.	.	CASRGMGRTNYGYTF	TGTGCCAGCAGGGGGATGGGACGGACTAACTATGGCTACACCTTC
TRBJ2-3	TRBV7-3	14	.	many	CASSPGLDTDTQYF	TGTGCCAGCAGCCCCGGGCTCGACACAGATACGCAGTATTTT
TRBJ2-7	TRBV15	14	.	many	CATSPPGRPYEQYF	TGTGCCACCAGCCCCCCGGGCAGGCCCTACGAGCAGTACTTC
TRBJ2-1	TRBV5-1	13	.	once	CASGAGSYNEQFF	TGCGCCAGCGGGGCCGGGAGCTACAATGAGCAGTTCTTC
TRBJ2-7	TRBV23-1	15	TRBD2	.	CASSGTSGTSYEQYF	TGCGCCAGCAGTGGGACTAGCGGGACCTCCTACGAGCAGTACTTC
TRBJ2-7	TRBV5-4	12	.	.	CASSHENNEQYF	TGTGCCAGCAGCCATGAGAATAACGAGCAGTACTTC
TRBJ2-5	TRBV6-1	13	.	few	CASSEGYQRAQYF	TGTGCCAGCAGTGAGGGCTATCAGCGGGCCCAGTACTTC
TRBJ1-3	TRBV28	14	.	.	CASRRRGAGNTIYF	TGTGCCAGCAGGAGGCGGGGCGCTGGAAACACCATATATTTT
TRBJ1-1	TRBV27	13	.	.	CASSPWTGTEAFF	TGTGCCAGCAGTCCCTGGACGGGGACTGAAGCTTTCTTT
TRBJ2-7	TRBV7-9	14	.	few	CASSLGRGTYEQYF	TGTGCCAGCAGCTTAGGCAGGGGCACCTACGAGCAGTACTTC